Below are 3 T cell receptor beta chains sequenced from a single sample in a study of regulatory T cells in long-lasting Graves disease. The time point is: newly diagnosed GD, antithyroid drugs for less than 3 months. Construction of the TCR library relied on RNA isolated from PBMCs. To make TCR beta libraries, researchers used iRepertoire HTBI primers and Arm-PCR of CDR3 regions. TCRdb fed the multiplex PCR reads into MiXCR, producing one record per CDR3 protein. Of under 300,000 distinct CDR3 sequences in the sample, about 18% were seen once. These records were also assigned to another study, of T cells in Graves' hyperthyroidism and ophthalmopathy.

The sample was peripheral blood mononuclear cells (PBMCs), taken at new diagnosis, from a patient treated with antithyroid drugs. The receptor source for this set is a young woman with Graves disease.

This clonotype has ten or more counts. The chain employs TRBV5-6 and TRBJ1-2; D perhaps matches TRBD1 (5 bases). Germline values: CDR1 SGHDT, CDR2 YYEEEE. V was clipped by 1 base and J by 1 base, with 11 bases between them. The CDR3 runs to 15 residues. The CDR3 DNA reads TGTGCCAGCAGCTTGTGGGGCTTCGATAACTATGGCTACACCTTC. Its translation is CASSLWGFDNYGYTF.

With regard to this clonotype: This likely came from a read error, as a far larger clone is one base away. The CDR3 spells CASSQDGGGRSEKLLF. In DNA form, the CDR3 reads TGCGCCAGCAGCCAAGATGGGGGCGGCAGAAGCGAAAAACTGCTTTTT. The chain recombines TRBV4-3 with TRBJ1-4, with a tentative D call TRBD1 (6 bases). The germline V gene has CDR1 LGHNA and CDR2 YSLEER. The CDR3 is 16 amino acids.

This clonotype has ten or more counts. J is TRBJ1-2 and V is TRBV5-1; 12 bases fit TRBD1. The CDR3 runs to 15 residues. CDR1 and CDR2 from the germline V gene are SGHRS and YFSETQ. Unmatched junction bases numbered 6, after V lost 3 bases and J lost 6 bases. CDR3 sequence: CASSSSGTGGDGYTF. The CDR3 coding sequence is TGCGCCAGCAGCTCTTCCGGGACAGGGGGCGATGGCTACACCTTC.